These T cell receptor beta chains were read from a single sample in a study of cytotoxic CD8 clonotypes in ibrutinib-treated CLL. The assay was immunoSEQ multiplex PCR, and TCRdb's table has in-frame clones only and misses some. The table shows approximately 200,000 clones, with over 60% occurring only once. The sequencing here drew on PBMCs, taken after 24 months of ibrutinib treatment. The receptor set was obtained from a human donor with chronic lymphocytic leukemia. Both conserved end residues are part of each CDR3. D genes are given only for firm matches. Clone size appears in some rows only: once, few, many, or a class for an expanded clone.

>TRBV29-1|TRBD2|NA|TRBJ2-1
CSAPPGTSGNEQFF
TGCAGCGCACCCCCCGGGACTAGCGGCAATGAGCAGTTCTTC
>TRBV11-1|TRBD1|NA|TRBJ2-5
CASSRGTGTETQYF
TGTGCCAGCAGCCGCGGGACAGGGACAGAGACCCAGTACTTC
>TRBV15|TRBD1|NA|TRBJ1-5
CATSKQTGGQPQHF
TGTGCCACCAGCAAACAAACAGGGGGACAGCCCCAGCATTTT
>TRBV7-6|NA|NA|TRBJ2-7
CASSAGDEQYF
TGTGCCAGCAGCGCAGGTGACGAGCAGTACTTC
>TRBV28|NA|NA|TRBJ2-1
CASSEFYEQFF
TGTGCCAGCAGTGAATTCTATGAGCAGTTCTTC
>TRBV28|NA|NA|TRBJ1-2
CASSFSLREGFYGYTF
TGTGCCAGCAGTTTCTCGCTGCGTGAGGGATTCTATGGCTACACCTTC
>TRBV5-1|NA|NA|TRBJ1-1
CASSLQGSPTEAFF
TGCGCCAGCAGCTTGCAAGGGAGTCCCACTGAAGCTTTCTTT
>TRBV30|TRBD1|NA|TRBJ1-2
CAWSETDRVFHYGYTF
TGTGCCTGGAGCGAGACCGACAGGGTCTTTCACTATGGCTACACCTTC
>TRBV7-9|NA|NA|TRBJ2-1
CASSFNEQFF
TGTGCCAGCAGCTTTAATGAGCAGTTCTTC
>TRBV5-1|NA|once|TRBJ1-2
CASSLAQSNYGYTF
TGCGCCAGCAGCCTAGCCCAAAGTAACTATGGCTACACCTTC
>TRBV7-7|TRBD2|few|TRBJ2-1
CASSLGAGGRSSYNEQFF
TGTGCTAGCAGCTTAGGCGCGGGAGGGAGGAGCTCCTACAATGAGCAGTTCTTC
>TRBV7-9|TRBD1|NA|TRBJ2-7
CASSLVPTGDGTYEQYF
TGTGCCAGCAGCTTAGTCCCCACAGGGGATGGGACCTACGAGCAGTACTTC
>TRBV7-7|NA|NA|TRBJ2-2
CASSSRTENTGELFF
TGTGCTAGCAGCTCTCGGACGGAGAACACCGGGGAGCTGTTTTTT
>TRBV7-9|NA|NA|TRBJ1-4
CASSTTEATNEKLFF
TGTGCCAGCAGCACGACAGAGGCAACTAATGAAAAACTGTTTTTT
>TRBV18|TRBD1|NA|TRBJ1-2
CASSPTGTENYGYTF
TGTGCCAGCTCACCCACCGGGACAGAGAACTATGGCTACACCTTC
>TRBV15|NA|NA|TRBJ1-3
CATSRRPGPFLWDTIYF
TGTGCCACCAGCAGAAGACCGGGACCCTTTCTTTGGGACACCATATATTTT